These T cell receptor beta chains were read from a single sample in a study of OX40 agonist ivuxolimab in advanced cancers. Only in-frame clones appear in the TCRdb table, and some are missing; sequencing was by immunoSEQ multiplex PCR. The sample has over 70,000 clones, about 93% seen once; the top ten hold more than 13%. Sequenced here: CD4+ or CD8+ T cells sorted from blood, sampled in a trial of the OX40 agonist ivuxolimab. These receptors originate from an adult with an advanced solid tumor such as melanoma, head and neck, liver or kidney cancer. CDR3s include the opening cysteine and the closing phenylalanine or tryptophan. Each record gives: J gene, D gene, V gene, clone size, CDR3 protein, CDR3 DNA. D genes are given only for firm matches. Rows give clone size only sometimes, using once, few, many, or a class for an expanded clone.

J gene: TRBJ1-5; D gene: .; V gene: TRBV27; clone size: .; CDR3 protein: CASQAGGVNQPQHF; CDR3 DNA: TGTGCCAGTCAGGCGGGAGGGGTCAATCAGCCCCAGCATTTT
J gene: TRBJ2-4; D gene: .; V gene: TRBV9; clone size: .; CDR3 protein: CASSVDGAAKNIQYF; CDR3 DNA: TGTGCCAGCAGCGTAGACGGGGCAGCCAAAAACATTCAGTACTTC
J gene: TRBJ2-3; D gene: TRBD2; V gene: TRBV11-2; clone size: .; CDR3 protein: CASSLAGGSWDTQYF; CDR3 DNA: TGTGCCAGCAGCTTAGCGGGCGGGAGTTGGGATACGCAGTATTTT
J gene: TRBJ2-3; D gene: .; V gene: TRBV27; clone size: .; CDR3 protein: CASSLEGLGTDTQYF; CDR3 DNA: TGTGCCAGCAGTTTAGAAGGACTCGGCACAGATACGCAGTATTTT
J gene: TRBJ2-7; D gene: TRBD1; V gene: TRBV7-9; clone size: .; CDR3 protein: CASSLGTGAHEQYF; CDR3 DNA: TGTGCCAGCAGCTTGGGGACAGGGGCCCACGAGCAGTACTTC
J gene: TRBJ2-1; D gene: TRBD1; V gene: TRBV9; clone size: once; CDR3 protein: CASSVVRTGYNEQFF; CDR3 DNA: TGTGCCAGCAGCGTAGTAAGGACAGGGTACAATGAGCAGTTCTTC
J gene: TRBJ1-1; D gene: .; V gene: TRBV4-1; clone size: .; CDR3 protein: CASSQPQTGEAFF; CDR3 DNA: TGCGCCAGCAGCCAACCCCAAACAGGAGAAGCTTTCTTT
J gene: TRBJ1-2; D gene: TRBD1; V gene: TRBV6-5; clone size: .; CDR3 protein: CASSFWTGANYGYTF; CDR3 DNA: TGTGCCAGCAGTTTTTGGACAGGGGCGAACTATGGCTACACCTTC
J gene: TRBJ1-5; D gene: .; V gene: TRBV19; clone size: once; CDR3 protein: CASSPQDYSNQPQHF; CDR3 DNA: TGTGCCAGTAGTCCACAGGACTATAGCAATCAGCCCCAGCATTTT
J gene: TRBJ2-7; D gene: .; V gene: TRBV7-9; clone size: .; CDR3 protein: CASSLGAGGLVGNEQYF; CDR3 DNA: TGTGCCAGCAGCTTAGGGGCCGGGGGCCTGGTAGGAAACGAGCAGTACTTC
J gene: TRBJ1-4; D gene: .; V gene: TRBV7-5; clone size: .; CDR3 protein: CARSLEGSRQNEKLFF; CDR3 DNA: TGTGCCAGAAGCTTAGAAGGTAGCAGGCAGAATGAAAAACTGTTTTTT
J gene: TRBJ1-2; D gene: .; V gene: TRBV10-3; clone size: .; CDR3 protein: CAISEGGTGYTF; CDR3 DNA: TGTGCCATCAGTGAAGGGGGGACTGGCTACACCTTC
J gene: TRBJ1-5; D gene: .; V gene: TRBV27; clone size: .; CDR3 protein: CASSRKQGNQPQHF; CDR3 DNA: TGTGCCAGCAGTCGCAAACAGGGAAATCAGCCCCAGCATTTT
J gene: TRBJ2-3; D gene: .; V gene: TRBV19; clone size: .; CDR3 protein: CASSLGGSTDTQYF; CDR3 DNA: TGTGCCAGTAGTCTTGGGGGGAGCACAGATACGCAGTATTTT
J gene: TRBJ2-7; D gene: TRBD1; V gene: TRBV2; clone size: .; CDR3 protein: CASSGGTVYEQYF; CDR3 DNA: TGTGCCAGCAGTGGTGGGACAGTCTACGAGCAGTACTTC
J gene: TRBJ2-3; D gene: .; V gene: TRBV19; clone size: .; CDR3 protein: CASSIWGPSGTDTQYF; CDR3 DNA: TGTGCCAGTAGTATATGGGGCCCCTCGGGCACAGATACGCAGTATTTT
J gene: TRBJ1-2; D gene: TRBD1; V gene: TRBV27; clone size: .; CDR3 protein: CASSFQQGAGYGYTF; CDR3 DNA: TGTGCCAGCAGTTTCCAACAGGGGGCTGGGTATGGCTACACCTTC
J gene: TRBJ1-1; D gene: .; V gene: TRBV6-5; clone size: .; CDR3 protein: CASSGSEAFF; CDR3 DNA: TGTGCCAGCAGTGGATCTGAAGCTTTCTTT
J gene: TRBJ1-6; D gene: .; V gene: TRBV4-1; clone size: .; CDR3 protein: CASSHPRSQGISLHF; CDR3 DNA: TGCGCCAGCAGCCACCCCAGGTCGCAGGGAATATCCCTCCACTTT
J gene: TRBJ2-1; D gene: .; V gene: TRBV27; clone size: .; CDR3 protein: CASSLSTGYNEQFF; CDR3 DNA: TGTGCCAGCAGTTTATCTACAGGCTACAATGAGCAGTTCTTC
J gene: TRBJ2-7; D gene: .; V gene: TRBV19; clone size: .; CDR3 protein: CASSMGQGESYEQYF; CDR3 DNA: TGTGCCAGTAGTATGGGGCAGGGAGAATCCTACGAGCAGTACTTC
J gene: TRBJ1-1; D gene: .; V gene: TRBV19; clone size: .; CDR3 protein: CASSPGSMNTEAFF; CDR3 DNA: TGTGCCAGTAGCCCCGGGTCCATGAACACTGAAGCTTTCTTT
J gene: TRBJ2-3; D gene: .; V gene: TRBV6-5; clone size: .; CDR3 protein: CASSYELGTDTQYF; CDR3 DNA: TGTGCCAGCAGTTATGAGTTGGGCACAGATACGCAGTATTTT
J gene: TRBJ1-1; D gene: .; V gene: TRBV27; clone size: once; CDR3 protein: CASSSFDKNTEAFF; CDR3 DNA: TGTGCCAGCAGTTCCTTTGATAAGAACACTGAAGCTTTCTTT
J gene: TRBJ2-1; D gene: TRBD2; V gene: TRBV19; clone size: .; CDR3 protein: CASKVLAGFDEQFF; CDR3 DNA: TGTGCCAGTAAGGTACTAGCGGGATTTGATGAGCAGTTCTTC
J gene: TRBJ1-5; D gene: .; V gene: TRBV9; clone size: .; CDR3 protein: CASSVGRSNQPQHF; CDR3 DNA: TGTGCCAGCAGCGTCGGACGGTCCAATCAGCCCCAGCATTTT
J gene: TRBJ2-1; D gene: .; V gene: TRBV19; clone size: .; CDR3 protein: CASSRWAGEQFF; CDR3 DNA: TGTGCCAGTAGTCGGTGGGCGGGGGAGCAGTTCTTC
J gene: TRBJ2-7; D gene: .; V gene: TRBV27; clone size: .; CDR3 protein: CASSLRGYEQYF; CDR3 DNA: TGTGCCAGCAGTTTAAGGGGATACGAGCAGTACTTC
J gene: TRBJ1-4; D gene: .; V gene: TRBV5-6; clone size: .; CDR3 protein: CASSLPGQPYEKLFF; CDR3 DNA: TGTGCCAGCAGCTTGCCCGGACAGCCGTATGAAAAACTGTTTTTT
J gene: TRBJ1-2; D gene: .; V gene: TRBV5-6; clone size: once; CDR3 protein: CASSPGTHSYYGYTF; CDR3 DNA: TGTGCCAGCAGCCCGGGGACACACAGTTACTATGGCTACACCTTC
J gene: TRBJ1-1; D gene: .; V gene: TRBV10-1; clone size: .; CDR3 protein: CASSAEGLTTEAFF; CDR3 DNA: TGCGCCAGCAGCGCCGAAGGGCTGACCACTGAAGCTTTCTTT
J gene: TRBJ2-1; D gene: .; V gene: TRBV27; clone size: .; CDR3 protein: CASSSLLAGSSYNEQFF; CDR3 DNA: TGTGCCAGCAGTTCCCTCTTGGCGGGGAGCTCCTACAATGAGCAGTTCTTC
J gene: TRBJ2-7; D gene: .; V gene: TRBV5-1; clone size: .; CDR3 protein: CASRDQLSYEQYF; CDR3 DNA: TGCGCCAGCAGGGATCAGTTATCCTACGAGCAGTACTTC
J gene: TRBJ2-1; D gene: .; V gene: TRBV28; clone size: .; CDR3 protein: CASKQSGSSYNEQFF; CDR3 DNA: TGTGCCAGCAAGCAAAGCGGAAGCTCCTACAATGAGCAGTTCTTC
J gene: TRBJ1-2; D gene: TRBD1; V gene: TRBV7-9; clone size: .; CDR3 protein: CASSPGQGGYGYTF; CDR3 DNA: TGTGCCAGCAGCCCGGGACAGGGAGGCTATGGCTACACCTTC
J gene: TRBJ2-5; D gene: .; V gene: TRBV7-7; clone size: .; CDR3 protein: CASSILLGETQYF; CDR3 DNA: TGTGCCAGCAGCATCCTACTAGGGGAGACCCAGTACTTC
J gene: TRBJ1-3; D gene: .; V gene: TRBV19; clone size: .; CDR3 protein: CASSIEYGQYTPSSGNTIYF; CDR3 DNA: TGTGCCAGTAGTATTGAGTATGGGCAGTACACACCTTCTTCTGGAAACACCATATATTTT
J gene: TRBJ2-7; D gene: .; V gene: TRBV6-1; clone size: .; CDR3 protein: CATQEGVTYEQYF; CDR3 DNA: TGTGCCACCCAAGAGGGGGTAACCTACGAGCAGTACTTC
J gene: TRBJ2-7; D gene: .; V gene: TRBV27; clone size: .; CDR3 protein: CASSPSLGYEQYF; CDR3 DNA: TGTGCCAGCAGTCCATCCCTCGGCTACGAGCAGTACTTC
J gene: TRBJ2-7; D gene: .; V gene: TRBV19; clone size: .; CDR3 protein: CASSIWADYEQYF; CDR3 DNA: TGTGCCAGTAGTATATGGGCAGACTACGAGCAGTACTTC
J gene: TRBJ2-5; D gene: .; V gene: TRBV29-1; clone size: .; CDR3 protein: CSAPGVRETQYF; CDR3 DNA: TGCAGCGCCCCAGGGGTTCGGGAGACCCAGTACTTC
J gene: TRBJ1-5; D gene: .; V gene: TRBV4-1; clone size: few; CDR3 protein: CASSQVGGAGGSNQPQHF; CDR3 DNA: TGCGCCAGCAGCCAAGTAGGAGGGGCTGGGGGTAGCAATCAGCCCCAGCATTTT
J gene: TRBJ2-1; D gene: TRBD1; V gene: TRBV9; clone size: .; CDR3 protein: CASSAWTGYNEQFF; CDR3 DNA: TGTGCCAGCAGCGCTTGGACAGGTTACAATGAGCAGTTCTTC
J gene: TRBJ1-4; D gene: TRBD1; V gene: TRBV7-9; clone size: .; CDR3 protein: CASSPPGTGREKLFF; CDR3 DNA: TGTGCCAGCAGCCCCCCCGGGACAGGGAGGGAAAAACTGTTTTTT
J gene: TRBJ1-3; D gene: .; V gene: TRBV7-2; clone size: .; CDR3 protein: CASSDRSGEGSGNTIYF; CDR3 DNA: TGTGCCAGCAGCGACAGATCAGGGGAGGGCTCTGGAAACACCATATATTTT
J gene: TRBJ2-7; D gene: TRBD2; V gene: TRBV27; clone size: .; CDR3 protein: CASSGSRSYEQYF; CDR3 DNA: TGTGCCAGTAGCGGGAGCCGTTCCTACGAGCAGTACTTC
J gene: TRBJ2-7; D gene: TRBD2; V gene: TRBV7-9; clone size: .; CDR3 protein: CASSSSGRADYEQYF; CDR3 DNA: TGTGCCAGCAGCTCAAGCGGGAGGGCCGACTACGAGCAGTACTTC
J gene: TRBJ1-2; D gene: TRBD1; V gene: TRBV5-1; clone size: .; CDR3 protein: CASSSPTGGGYYGYTF; CDR3 DNA: TGCGCCAGCAGCTCCCCTACAGGGGGAGGGTACTATGGCTACACCTTC
J gene: TRBJ2-7; D gene: TRBD1; V gene: TRBV27; clone size: once; CDR3 protein: CASSPGTGGHEQYF; CDR3 DNA: TGTGCCAGCAGTCCAGGGACAGGGGGCCACGAGCAGTACTTC
J gene: TRBJ1-1; D gene: TRBD1; V gene: TRBV7-9; clone size: .; CDR3 protein: CASSLGTGYEAFF; CDR3 DNA: TGTGCCAGCAGCTTAGGGACAGGGTACGAAGCTTTCTTT
J gene: TRBJ2-1; D gene: .; V gene: TRBV5-1; clone size: few; CDR3 protein: CASSNEWGGTNEQFF; CDR3 DNA: TGCGCCAGCAGCAACGAGTGGGGGGGCACGAATGAGCAGTTCTTC
J gene: TRBJ2-2; D gene: TRBD1; V gene: TRBV5-3; clone size: .; CDR3 protein: CARSSDEPGQINTGELFF; CDR3 DNA: TGTGCCAGAAGCTCCGACGAGCCGGGACAGATAAACACCGGGGAGCTGTTTTTT
J gene: TRBJ2-7; D gene: .; V gene: TRBV30; clone size: .; CDR3 protein: CAWSQVYEQYF; CDR3 DNA: TGTGCCTGGAGTCAGGTTTACGAGCAGTACTTC
J gene: TRBJ2-3; D gene: TRBD2; V gene: TRBV5-1; clone size: .; CDR3 protein: CASSPGLAGLSTDTQYF; CDR3 DNA: TGCGCCAGCAGCCCTGGACTAGCGGGACTAAGCACAGATACGCAGTATTTT
J gene: TRBJ2-7; D gene: .; V gene: TRBV29-1; clone size: .; CDR3 protein: CSVEVYVAAGASYEQYF; CDR3 DNA: TGCAGCGTTGAAGTTTATGTGGCGGCGGGGGCCTCCTACGAGCAGTACTTC